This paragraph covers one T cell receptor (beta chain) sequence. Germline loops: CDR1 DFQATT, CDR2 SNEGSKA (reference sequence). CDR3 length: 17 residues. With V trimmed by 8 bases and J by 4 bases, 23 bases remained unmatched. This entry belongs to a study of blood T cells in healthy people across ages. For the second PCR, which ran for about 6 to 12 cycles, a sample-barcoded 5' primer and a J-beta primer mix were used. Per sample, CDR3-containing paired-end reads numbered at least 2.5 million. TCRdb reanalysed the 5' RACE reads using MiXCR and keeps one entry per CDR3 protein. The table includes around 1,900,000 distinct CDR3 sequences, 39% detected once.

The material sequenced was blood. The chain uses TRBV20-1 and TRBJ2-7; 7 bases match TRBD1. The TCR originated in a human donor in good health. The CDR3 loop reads CSLTGRGPGTEQYEQYF. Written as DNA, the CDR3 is TGCAGTTTAACAGGCCGGGGCCCCGGGACAGAACAATACGAGCAGTACTTC.